This T cell receptor (beta chain) was obtained from a study of identical twins. Study-wide results and caveats: Compared with models, monozygotic twins showed more out-of-frame TCR alpha sharing. In zero-insertion analyses, partial confounding could arise from invariant MAIT and iNKT cells.

Worth noting for this clonotype: Antigen: not known.

A universal primer site arose from template switching, and cDNA bore unique molecular identifiers. TCRdb used MiXCR to reprocess the 5' RACE reads, holding one entry per CDR3 protein. The repertoire holds 450,000 to 600,000 distinct CDR3 sequences, with around 22% as singletons. This CDR3 contains 15 residues. CDR1 is KGHSH and CDR2 is LQKENI in the germline V gene. V was trimmed by 2 bases and J by 2 bases, leaving 12 bases between them. Everyone who gave samples was a healthy Caucasian. The same sample was also used in a study of yellow fever vaccine responses in identical twins.

Sequenced: CD4+ T cells sorted from blood. This rearrangement joins TRBV18 to TRBJ2-5, with D perhaps assigned TRBD1 or TRBD2 (5 bases each). The origin of this receptor is a woman in her late teens or twenties in good health. CDR3 in amino acids: CASSPFREIQETQYF. The CDR3 bases are TGTGCCAGCTCACCATTCAGGGAGATACAAGAGACCCAGTACTTC.